These 30 T cell receptor beta chains came from one sample sequenced in a study of blood T cell repertoires in COVID-19. Measured with immunoSEQ multiplex PCR; TCRdb has only the in-frame clones, and not every one. Here the sample spans approximately 190,000 clones, 70% to 90% being singletons. The specimen sequenced was peripheral blood. The receptors stem from an older woman with active or convalescent COVID-19.

The sample holds many counts of this clone. The V call is TRBV14, the J call TRBJ1-6; TRBD1 agrees at 8 bases. V gave up 3 bases and J gave up 10 bases; unmatched junction bases: 11. The CDR3 consists of 16 residues. Germline V gives CDR1 SGHDN, CDR2 FVKESK. The CDR3 DNA reads as TGTGCCAGCAGCCAGAGACAGGGGTCTTCGAGGTCACCCCTCCACTTT. This encodes CASSQRQGSSRSPLHF.

The V gene is TRBV11-2, the J gene TRBJ1-4; D is perhaps TRBD1 (6 bases). Germline lookup yields CDR1 SGHAT and CDR2 FQNNGV. The CDR3 length is 16 residues. The V and J ends lost 2 bases and 2 bases respectively, with 12 bases between them. CDR3 amino acids: CASSLRGTPTNEKLFF. DNA for the CDR3: TGTGCCAGCAGCTTAAGGGGGACACCTACTAATGAAAAACTGTTTTTT.

The J gene is TRBJ2-1, the V gene TRBV19; 8 nucleotides agree with TRBD2. Trimming took 2 bases from V and 9 from J; bases not matched to a gene: 9. The CDR3 loop spans 15 amino acids. CDR1 and CDR2 (germline): LNHDA, SQIVND (reference sequence). For the CDR3, the DNA is TGTGCCAGTAGTATACCCAGCGGGAGTAAAAGTGAGCAGTTCTTC. It specifies CASSIPSGSKSEQFF.

The chain has TRBV5-1 and TRBJ1-2; D uncertain. Germline-derived CDR1 and CDR2 are SGHRS and YFSETQ. The V and J ends lost 5 bases and 4 bases respectively, with 12 bases between them. The CDR3 loop spans 13 amino acids. The CDR3 loop is CASRLVDAYGYTF. The CDR3 DNA follows: TGCGCCAGCAGGCTAGTCGACGCCTATGGCTACACCTTC.

The chain links TRBV14 to TRBJ1-1; D possibly corresponds to TRBD1 (6 bases). V was pared by 4 bases and J by 7 bases, with 13 bases between. Germline CDR1 reads SGHDN; CDR2 reads FVKESK. The CDR3 contains 13 residues. The CDR3 DNA reads TGTGCCAGCAGCCCTACGCGGGGGCGTGAAGCTTTCTTT. This gives the protein CASSPTRGREAFF.

This chain links TRBV19 with TRBJ2-7, with 7 bases fitting TRBD2. From germline, CDR1 is LNHDA and CDR2 SQIVND (reference sequence). V trimming: 4 bases; J trimming: 2 bases; junction bases outside the gene matches: 5. The CDR3 is 14 residues long. CDR3 sequence (DNA): TGTGCCAGTAGTACTTTAGCGGGCCCCTACGAGCAGTACTTC. This codes for CASSTLAGPYEQYF.

CDR3 amino acids: CASSQGPVGGETQYF. Written as DNA, the CDR3 is TGTGCCAGCAGCCAAGGTCCAGTAGGGGGAGAGACCCAGTACTTC. The V call is TRBV4-2, the J call TRBJ2-5, with D possibly TRBD1 on 6 matching bases. Trimming removed 1 base from V and 4 bases from J, with 13 bases in between. The length of the CDR3 is 15 residues. The germline V gene encodes CDR1 LGHNA and CDR2 YNFKEQ.

V is TRBV9 and J is TRBJ1-2; 8 nucleotides align to TRBD1. V lost 4 bases, J lost 3 bases, and 8 bases stayed unmatched. CDR3 length: 15 residues. Germline V CDR1 and CDR2: SGDLS, YYNGEE. The CDR3 DNA sequence: TGTGCCAGCAGCCTTTACGGACAGGGTGACTATGGCTACACCTTC. Translated: CASSLYGQGDYGYTF.

The rearrangement uses TRBV9 and TRBJ1-6; 7 nucleotides match TRBD1. V trimming: 4 bases; J trimming: 9 bases; junction bases outside the gene matches: 22. Per the germline V gene, CDR1 is SGDLS and CDR2 is YYNGEE. CDR3 size: 19 residues. The CDR3 here is CASSFNVTGFNIRVSPLHF. Written as DNA, the CDR3 is TGTGCCAGCAGCTTCAACGTGACAGGGTTTAACATTAGAGTTTCACCCCTCCACTTT. The full variable domain, its missing parts supplied by reference TRBV9 and TRBJ1-6, is DSGVTQTPKHLITATGQRVTLRCSPRSGDLSVYWYQQSLDQGLQFLIQYYNGEERAKGNILERFSAQQFPDLHSELNLSSLELGDSALYFCASSFNVTGFNIRVSPLHFGNGTRLTVT.

The chain combines TRBV11-2 with TRBJ2-2; 8 positions agree with TRBD1. The CDR3 spans 19 residues. With 4 bases clipped from V and 5 bases from J, the junction kept 18 bases outside the gene matches. CDR1 and CDR2 from the germline V gene are SGHAT and FQNNGV. CDR3 residues: CASSSTTPGRQGATGELFF. The CDR3, as DNA: TGTGCCAGCAGCTCCACCACTCCCGGGCGCCAGGGGGCAACCGGGGAGCTGTTTTTT. The full variable domain, rest sourced from reference TRBV11-2 and TRBJ2-2, is EAGVAQSPRYKIIEKRQSVAFWCNPISGHATLYWYQQILGQGPKLLIQFQNNGVVDDSQLPKDRFSAERLKGVDSTLKIQPAKLEDSAVYLCASSSTTPGRQGATGELFFGEGSRLTVL.

This chain uses TRBV18 with TRBJ2-6, with TRBD1 matching over 8 bases. V lost 3 bases and J lost 0; bases outside the gene matches: 7. CDR1 and CDR2 (germline): KGHSH, LQKENI. The CDR3 spans 18 residues. The CDR3 is CASSPADRGVSGANVLTF. The CDR3, as DNA: TGTGCCAGCTCACCTGCCGACAGGGGAGTCTCTGGGGCCAACGTCCTGACTTTC.

CDR3 sequence reads: CASSYARGREETQYF. In DNA, the CDR3 is TGTGCCAGCAGTTACGCCCGAGGCAGGGAAGAGACCCAGTACTTC. The chain uses TRBV6-5 and TRBJ2-5, with D perhaps TRBD1 (5 bases). This CDR3 region has 15 residues. The germline gives CDR1 MNHEY, CDR2 SVGAGI. Trimming took 2 bases from V and 3 from J, leaving 13 bases between them.

The CDR3 nucleotides are TGTGCCAGTAGAAGGGGGGGGAACTCTGGGGCCAACGTCCTGACTTTC. Translation: CASRRGGNSGANVLTF. The V call is TRBV19, the J call TRBJ2-6; TRBD2 might be the D (7 bases). The V end was cut by 6 bases, the J end by 0 bases, with 12 bases between. The CDR3 covers 16 residues. The germline V gene has CDR1 LNHDA and CDR2 SQIVND (reference sequence).

This clone was found once. The V and J genes are TRBV7-9 and TRBJ1-2; 9 bases map to TRBD1. Germline V gene sequence: CDR1 SEHNR, CDR2 FQNEAQ (reference sequence). This CDR3 is built from 15 residues. Trimming removed 5 bases from V and 5 bases from J; junction bases left unmatched: 9. CDR3 bases: TGTGCCAGCAGCACGACAGGGGGTGCAGCTTATGGCTACACCTTC. It codes for CASSTTGGAAYGYTF.

This chain joins TRBV2 and TRBJ2-5, with TRBD1 matching over 10 bases. This CDR3 comprises 15 residues. V lost 5 bases and J lost 5; bases outside the gene matches: 8. Germline-derived CDR1 and CDR2 are SNHLY and FYNNEI. The CDR3 DNA follows: TGTGCCAGCAGTAACGACAGGGGGCTTTGGGAGACCCAGTACTTC. It yields the protein CASSNDRGLWETQYF.

The chain combines TRBV6-6 with TRBJ2-7, with TRBD2 as a possible D gene (6 bases). V lost 4 bases to trimming and J lost 1 base, with 8 bases between them. The CDR3 runs 13 residues. From germline, CDR1 is MNHNY and CDR2 SVGAGI (reference sequence). In nucleotides, the CDR3 is TGTGCCAGCAGTTTAGGAGGGTCCTACGAGCAGTACTTC. Translation gives CASSLGGSYEQYF.

The V call is TRBV19, the J call TRBJ1-5, with D unresolved. Germline CDR1 LNHDA, CDR2 SQIVND (reference sequence). This CDR3 spans 13 amino acids. The V and J ends lost 1 base and 8 bases respectively, with 9 bases between them. CDR3 sequence reads: CASSIGGFKPQHF. In DNA form, the CDR3 reads TGTGCCAGTAGTATAGGCGGATTCAAGCCCCAGCATTTT.

The sample holds a few counts of this clone. This sequence joins TRBV5-1 and TRBJ2-7, with 7 positions matching TRBD1. CDR3 size: 15 residues. Looked up from germline, CDR1 is SGHRS and CDR2 is YFSETQ. J gave up 4 bases and V 2 bases, and 9 bases lay outside the gene matches. DNA for the CDR3: TGCGCCAGCAGCTTCGACGGACAGGTGGGGTACGAGCAGTACTTC. It is translated as CASSFDGQVGYEQYF.

The rearrangement links TRBV5-1 to TRBJ2-1; 8 bases match TRBD2. V gave up 0 bases and J gave up 7 bases; unmatched junction bases: 9. CDR1 and CDR2 (germline): SGHRS, YFSETQ. The CDR3 is 16 amino acids. The CDR3 protein is CASSLGGGRTRNEQFF. In DNA, the CDR3 is TGCGCCAGCAGCTTGGGGGGCGGGAGGACGAGGAATGAGCAGTTCTTC.

CDR3 DNA sequence: TGTGCCAGCAGCCCAGGACTAGCGGGAGGGACTGTTTTCGGCGGCGAGCAGTACTTC. Its protein product is CASSPGLAGGTVFGGEQYF. The gene calls are TRBV9 and TRBJ2-7; 15 bases agree with TRBD2. From germline, CDR1 is SGDLS and CDR2 YYNGEE. The CDR3 runs to 19 residues. J was trimmed by 6 bases and V by 4 bases; bases with no gene match: 17.

The chain uses TRBV6-5 and TRBJ1-3; unclear D gene. V was clipped by 7 bases and J by 6 bases, with 13 bases between them. Per germline, CDR1 MNHEY and CDR2 SVGAGI. The CDR3 has 13 amino acids. The CDR3 sequence: CASTRPSENTIYF. Written as DNA, the CDR3 is TGTGCCAGCACGCGGCCGTCAGAAAACACCATATATTTT.

The rearrangement joins TRBV5-1 to TRBJ2-2; D remains unclear. V was clipped by 0 bases and J by 2 bases, with 11 bases between them. Germline loops: CDR1 SGHRS, CDR2 YFSETQ. There are 16 residues in the CDR3. The CDR3 region has the DNA TGCGCCAGCAGCTTGGTTATGAACCTAAACACCGGGGAGCTGTTTTTT. It yields the protein CASSLVMNLNTGELFF.

The chain employs TRBV5-4 and TRBJ2-1; 7 bases are shared with TRBD2. Per the germline V gene, CDR1 is SGHNT and CDR2 is YYREEE (reference sequence). Trimming at V came to 6 bases and at J to 1 base, leaving 10 bases not matched to a gene. This CDR3 has 16 amino acids. The CDR3 DNA follows: TGTGCCAGCATCATGGGGGGAGCGGGGTCCTACAATGAGCAGTTCTTC. This encodes CASIMGGAGSYNEQFF.

This sequence joins TRBV30 and TRBJ1-1, with D perhaps matching TRBD1 (5 bases). Germline V lookup: CDR1 GTSNPN, CDR2 SVGIG (reference sequence). This CDR3 is 14 amino acids long. The V gene lost 8 bases and the J gene lost 3 bases, with 19 bases spanning the gap. This CDR3 reads CARRGGGWDTEAFF. The DNA for the CDR3 is TGTGCCCGAAGGGGCGGGGGTTGGGACACTGAAGCTTTCTTT.

This clone was detected once. The chain carries TRBV20-1 and TRBJ2-5; 8 nucleotides agree with TRBD1. This CDR3 spans 17 amino acids. J was trimmed by 0 bases and V by 3 bases; bases with no gene match: 12. Germline values: CDR1 DFQATT, CDR2 SNEGSKA (reference sequence). CDR3 loop: CSASETGAWYDQETQYF. The CDR3 DNA follows: TGCAGTGCTAGTGAGACAGGGGCCTGGTACGACCAAGAGACCCAGTACTTC.

This clone was seen only once. The chain uses TRBV18 and TRBJ1-1; possible D gene TRBD1, 5 bases. Between the trimmed V and J ends, which lost 3 bases and 2 bases, there was a span of 13 bases. This CDR3 is built from 15 residues. CDR1 is KGHSH and CDR2 is LQKENI in the germline V gene. The CDR3 DNA sequence: TGTGCCAGCTCACCCAGGGTAAATGGAAACACTGAAGCTTTCTTT. Its translation: CASSPRVNGNTEAFF.

The chain combines TRBV27 with TRBJ2-7, with a tentative D call TRBD2 (6 bases). Trimming pared 3 bases from V and 1 base from J, leaving 13 bases between. Germline CDR1 and CDR2: MNHEY and SMNVEV (reference sequence). This CDR3 spans 15 amino acids. CDR3 sequence reads: CASSLGQGGSYEQYF. CDR3 coding DNA: TGTGCCAGCAGTTTGGGGCAGGGAGGTTCCTACGAGCAGTACTTC.

CDR3 protein: CASSTDRVSYNEQFF. The DNA of the CDR3 is TGTGCCAGCAGTACTGACAGGGTATCCTACAATGAGCAGTTCTTC. The V and J genes are TRBV6-5 and TRBJ2-1; 7 nucleotides line up with TRBD1. The CDR3 covers 15 residues. CDR1 and CDR2 from the germline V gene are MNHEY and SVGAGI. The V gene end was trimmed by 5 bases and the J gene end by 1 base; junction bases not matched to a gene: 5.

This clone was seen a few times. V usage is TRBV10-3 and J usage is TRBJ2-7; 11 bases map to TRBD1. V gave up 8 bases and J gave up 0 bases; unmatched junction bases: 3. The CDR3 length is 14 residues. In germline, CDR1 is ENHRY, CDR2 SYGVKD. CDR3 region: CAIWTGGDSYEQYF. The CDR3 DNA reads TGTGCCATCTGGACAGGGGGCGACTCCTACGAGCAGTACTTC.

This rearrangement joins TRBV11-2 to TRBJ2-7, with D unresolved. Germline V lookup: CDR1 SGHAT, CDR2 FQNNGV. With 2 bases removed from V and 2 bases from J, the gap between germline ends came to 7 bases. CDR3 size: 13 residues. CDR3 loop: CASSLYGTYEQYF. CDR3 DNA sequence: TGTGCCAGCAGCTTATATGGCACCTACGAGCAGTACTTC. Together with reference TRBV11-2 and TRBJ2-7, the CDR3 gives the full variable domain: EAGVAQSPRYKIIEKRQSVAFWCNPISGHATLYWYQQILGQGPKLLIQFQNNGVVDDSQLPKDRFSAERLKGVDSTLKIQPAKLEDSAVYLCASSLYGTYEQYFGPGTRLTVT.